These 19 T cell receptor beta chains were sequenced from one sample in a study of neurological immune-mediated disorders (dated 2019 in TCRdb). The library was prepared using 5' RACE. The run used an Illumina HiSeq 2500. TCRdb applied fastp at Q25 and MiXCR to the public reads, then kept only in-frame beta chains. Merged by CDR3 protein, the rows form single entries marked with the most common genes and DNA. This sample comprises about 55,000 distinct CDR3 sequences, 4% to 5.5% of them detected only once. 2.9% of the sample lies in the top ten. Sequencing was performed on PBMCs. These receptors were collected from a man aged 50 to 60 with multiple sclerosis.

This clonotype was recorded at least ten times. The gene calls are TRBV4-2 and TRBJ2-7; TRBD2 agrees at 8 bases. The germline CDR1 and CDR2 sequences are LGHNA and YNFKEQ. With V trimmed by 1 base and J by 1 base, 9 bases remained unmatched. The CDR3 covers 17 residues. The CDR3 spells CASSQGGGGLVSYEQYF. The CDR3 DNA reads TGTGCCAGCAGCCAAGGTGGGGGGGGACTAGTATCCTACGAGCAGTACTTC.

This clonotype was seen at least ten times. The chain links TRBV5-4 to TRBJ2-3; 8 nucleotides agree with TRBD2. There are 19 residues in the CDR3. Unmatched junction bases numbered 22, after V lost 6 bases and J lost 4 bases. Germline V gives CDR1 SGHNT, CDR2 YYREEE (reference sequence). The CDR3 coding sequence is TGTGCCAGCACCCAGAGCGGAGCTAGCGGGCTGAGAGGATCAGATACGCAGTATTTT. This gives the protein CASTQSGASGLRGSDTQYF.

This clonotype was seen ten or more times. This chain connects TRBV20-1 to TRBJ2-3, with 9 nucleotides matching TRBD2. V shed 3 bases and J 4 bases; nucleotides not matched to a gene: 5. There are 14 residues in the CDR3. Looked up from germline, CDR1 is DFQATT and CDR2 is SNEGSKA (reference sequence). This CDR3 reads CSASVSGGADTQYF. CDR3 nucleotide sequence: TGCAGTGCTAGTGTTAGCGGGGGCGCAGATACGCAGTATTTT.

This clonotype was found many times. This rearrangement joins TRBV6-5 to TRBJ1-1, with TRBD1 matching 7 bases. The CDR3 covers 15 residues. Trimming took 8 bases from V and 10 from J; bases not matched to a gene: 19. Germline CDR1 is MNHEY and CDR2 is SVGAGI. In DNA form, the CDR3 reads TGTGCCAGCTCACCCGGGACAGATCCCACTAGGGGAGCTTTCTTT. This encodes CASSPGTDPTRGAFF.

Ten or more counts support this clonotype. This may come from a read error, since a much larger clone is one base off. V usage is TRBV3-1 and J usage is TRBJ1-2; D uncertain. This CDR3 spans 14 amino acids. CDR1 is LGHDT and CDR2 is YNNKEL in the germline V gene (reference sequence). Trimming removed 0 bases at V and 4 bases at J, with 9 bases between. The CDR3 nucleotides read TGTGCCAGCAGCCAAGACAGCTTCTCCTATGGCTACACCTTC. It codes for CASSQDSFSYGYTF.

This clonotype was counted ten times or more. The rearrangement links TRBV7-8 to TRBJ1-1; the D is unclear. CDR1 is SGHVS, CDR2 FQNEAQ, per germline. The CDR3 has 13 residues. Trimming left V 1 base short and J 0 bases short, with 3 bases between. This CDR3 is CASSLDLNTEAFF. As DNA, the CDR3 is TGTGCCAGCAGCTTAGATTTGAACACTGAAGCTTTCTTT. Variable domain in full (rest from reference TRBV7-8 and TRBJ1-1): GAGVSQSPRYKVAKRGQDVALRCDPISGHVSLFWYQQALGQGPEFLTYFQNEAQLDKSGLPSDRFFAERPEGSVSTLKIQRTQQEDSAVYLCASSLDLNTEAFFGQGTRLTVV.

This clonotype has a count of ten or more. The V and J genes are TRBV5-1 and TRBJ2-2, with 9 bases that match TRBD1. V lost 4 bases, J lost 1 base, and 2 bases stayed unmatched. CDR3 length: 15 residues. Germline loops: CDR1 SGHRS, CDR2 YFSETQ. This CDR3 reads CASSADRGNTGELFF. The CDR3 nucleotides read TGCGCCAGCAGCGCGGACAGGGGGAACACCGGGGAGCTGTTTTTT. The variable domain in full, completed from reference TRBV5-1 and TRBJ2-2, reads KAGVTQTPRYLIKTRGQQVTLSCSPISGHRSVSWYQQTPGQGLQFLFEYFSETQRNKGNFPGRFSGRQFSNSRSEMNVSTLELGDSALYLCASSADRGNTGELFFGEGSRLTVL.

Sample share makes this clonotype medium-sized. V usage is TRBV20-1 and J usage is TRBJ2-7, with 13 bases lining up with TRBD2. J was trimmed by 2 bases and V by 0 bases; bases with no gene match: 4. The CDR3 contains 16 residues. Per the germline V gene, CDR1 is DFQATT and CDR2 is SNEGSKA (reference sequence). The CDR3 is CSARDVGTSGTYEQYF. Here the CDR3 DNA reads TGCAGTGCTAGAGATGTGGGGACTAGCGGGACCTACGAGCAGTACTTC.

This clonotype was seen at least ten times. This chain uses TRBV12-3 or TRBV12-4 with TRBJ2-2, with TRBD1 as a possible D gene (6 bases). V was clipped by 6 bases and J by 7 bases, with 9 bases between them. The CDR3 totals 12 residues. The CDR3 reads CASSHRDGELFF. CDR3 sequence (DNA): TGTGCCAGCAGCCACAGGGACGGGGAGCTGTTTTTT.

There are many counts of this clonotype. This rearrangement joins TRBV5-1 to TRBJ2-7, with a tentative D call TRBD1 (6 bases). This CDR3 has 14 residues. Germline V gives CDR1 SGHRS, CDR2 YFSETQ. The germline V and J ends were trimmed by 4 bases and 2 bases, with 13 bases remaining between them. The CDR3 bases are TGCGCCAGCAGCAGTGGTGGGACACCCTACGAGCAGTACTTC. It translates to CASSSGGTPYEQYF.

The sample holds a few counts of this clonotype. The genes are TRBV5-1 and TRBJ2-1; tentative D call: TRBD2 (5 bases). Trimming removed 2 bases from V and 5 bases from J, with 11 bases in between. The germline V gene has CDR1 SGHRS and CDR2 YFSETQ. The CDR3 contains 14 residues. This CDR3 reads CASSFTRNNNEQFF. DNA of the CDR3: TGCGCCAGCAGCTTTACTAGAAATAACAATGAGCAGTTCTTC.

This clonotype was seen more than once but under ten times. The chain combines TRBV27 with TRBJ2-3; D is undetermined. CDR3 length: 16 amino acids. The V gene's germline CDR1 is MNHEY and CDR2 SMNVEV (reference sequence). Trimming pared 5 bases from V and 0 bases from J, leaving 15 bases between. CDR3 bases: TGTGCCAGCAGTCCCCGCGCAACATCTAGCACAGATACGCAGTATTTT. This translates into CASSPRATSSTDTQYF.

Many counts were recorded for this clonotype. V gene TRBV4-1 combines with J gene TRBJ2-5, with 8 bases that match TRBD1. Trimming took 3 bases from V and 2 from J; bases not matched to a gene: 5. Germline V gene data show CDR1 as MGHRA and CDR2 as YSYEKL. The CDR3 has 15 amino acids. CDR3: CASSHPGGGQETQYF. DNA of the CDR3: TGCGCCAGCAGCCATCCAGGGGGCGGGCAAGAGACCCAGTACTTC.

This clonotype was counted between two and nine times. This chain uses TRBV25-1 with TRBJ1-1, with D possibly being TRBD1 (6 bases). Trimming left V 3 bases short and J 4 bases short, with 15 bases between. From germline, CDR1 is MGHDK and CDR2 SYGVNS. This CDR3 is 15 amino acids long. The CDR3 spells CASSELDRPPTEAFF. The CDR3 DNA reads as TGTGCCAGCAGTGAGTTAGACAGGCCCCCCACTGAAGCTTTCTTT. Supplemented by reference TRBV25-1 and TRBJ1-1, the full variable domain reads EADIYQTPRYLVIGTGKKITLECSQTMGHDKMYWYQQDPGMELHLIHYSYGVNSTEKGDLSSESTVSRIRTEHFPLTLESARPSHTSQYLCASSELDRPPTEAFFGQGTRLTVV.

In its sample, this clonotype was seen many times. This rearrangement joins TRBV5-1 to TRBJ2-5; no clear D gene. The V end lost 4 bases, the J end lost 0 bases, and 10 bases lay between the germline ends. Germline CDR1 is SGHRS and CDR2 is YFSETQ. The CDR3 sequence is 14 residues long. CDR3 region: CASSPGRYQETQYF. CDR3 coding DNA: TGCGCCAGCAGCCCAGGACGGTACCAAGAGACCCAGTACTTC.

This clonotype was recorded many times. The rearrangement links TRBV7-9 to TRBJ2-7; no clear D gene. CDR1 SEHNR and CDR2 FQNEAQ come from the germline V gene (reference sequence). This CDR3 is built from 13 residues. Trimming took off 5 bases at V and 3 bases at J, with 11 bases between the two ends. This CDR3 is CASSPEVNYEQYF. The CDR3 coding sequence is TGTGCCAGCAGCCCAGAGGTTAACTACGAGCAGTACTTC.

This clonotype turned up a few times. This chain uses TRBV20-1 with TRBJ2-7; 7 nucleotides align to TRBD1. The germline V gene encodes CDR1 DFQATT and CDR2 SNEGSKA (reference sequence). Trimming at V came to 3 bases and at J to 6 bases, leaving 8 bases not matched to a gene. There are 13 residues in the CDR3. The DNA of the CDR3 is TGCAGTGCTAGCCGACAGGGTTATGGCGAGCAGTACTTC. Translating it yields CSASRQGYGEQYF.

This clonotype was found a few times. The chain couples TRBV5-1 to TRBJ2-1, with unresolved D. Germline V CDR1 and CDR2: SGHRS, YFSETQ. The CDR3 is 12 amino acids. With 4 bases removed from V and 8 bases from J, the gap between germline ends came to 10 bases. This CDR3 reads CASSNTSYEQFF. The CDR3 nucleotides read TGCGCCAGCAGCAATACGTCCTATGAGCAGTTCTTC. The full variable domain, in which reference TRBV5-1 and TRBJ2-1 provide the parts outside the CDR3, is KAGVTQTPRYLIKTRGQQVTLSCSPISGHRSVSWYQQTPGQGLQFLFEYFSETQRNKGNFPGRFSGRQFSNSRSEMNVSTLELGDSALYLCASSNTSYEQFFGPGTRLTVL.

The chain's CDR3 is CASWSYYEQYF. CDR3 bases: TGTGCCAGCTGGTCATACTACGAGCAGTACTTC. This chain joins TRBV28 and TRBJ2-7; D gene ambiguous. The CDR3 runs 11 residues. Germline CDR1 is MDHEN and CDR2 is SYDVKM. V was trimmed by 8 bases and J by 3 bases, leaving 8 bases between them.